This TCR beta chain is drawn from a study of siplizumab effects on memory and regulatory T cells. Whole-study findings and limits: Proliferating siplizumab-culture Tregs lacked confirmation of suppressive function. Among alloreactive clones, only a minor fraction mapped to unstimulated subsets. Memory cells seemed less diverse than naive T cells, which seemed major alloresponse contributors.

Concerning this clone: Its antigen is as yet unknown.

Measured with immunoSEQ multiplex PCR; TCRdb has only the in-frame clones, and not every one. The data show 100,000 to 110,000 clones, 91% seen once. V lost 1 base and J 1 base, leaving 15 bases between the germline ends. The CDR3 consists of 17 residues. Germline V gives CDR1 SGHAT, CDR2 FQNNGV. The J gene is TRBJ2-3, the V gene TRBV11-2, with D tentatively TRBD2 (6 bases). The sequence was collected from a human donor in good health. The material sequenced was CD4+ T cells sorted from blood. The CDR3 region has the DNA TGTGCCAGCAGCTTAGGACTATGGCGGGGAGGCACAGATACGCAGTATTTT. Protein sequence: CASSLGLWRGGTDTQYF. Complete variable domain (other parts from reference TRBV11-2 and TRBJ2-3): EAGVAQSPRYKIIEKRQSVAFWCNPISGHATLYWYQQILGQGPKLLIQFQNNGVVDDSQLPKDRFSAERLKGVDSTLKIQPAKLEDSAVYLCASSLGLWRGGTDTQYFGPGTRLTVL.